The present T cell receptor (beta chain) was sequenced within a study of T cell responses to AZD1222 COVID-19 vaccine. CDR3 size: 14 residues. The germline V gene encodes CDR1 LNHDA and CDR2 SQIVND (reference sequence). The V end was cut by 7 bases, the J end by 4 bases, with 14 bases between. General study results and limits: Spike-specific TCRs gained breadth and depth after people received two AZD1222 doses. Unmutated regions of variants are reportedly targeted by nearly half of spike-specific TCRs. Spike-wide coverage was observed for vaccine-associated CD4 TCRs, with dominant responses at 160-218 and 743-854. Just a handful of AZD1222 recipients tested seropositive at baseline.

Sequencing was performed with immunoSEQ multiplex PCR; in TCRdb, only in-frame clones are kept and a portion is missing. The sample holds 120,000 or so clones, 85% to 90% seen once. Regarding this clone: What it binds is not known.

The V gene is TRBV19, the J gene TRBJ2-1; D may correspond to TRBD1 or TRBD2 (6 bases each). The sequencing used peripheral blood, collected on day 0 of MenACWY control vaccination. The clonotype originates from an adult in good health. The CDR3 DNA sequence: TGTGCCAGTACCCATGGGGGGCCATACAATGAGCAGTTCTTC. It codes for CASTHGGPYNEQFF.